A selection of T cell receptor beta chains follows, all from one sample in a study of blood T cell repertoires in COVID-19. Generated by immunoSEQ multiplex PCR, the TCRdb table keeps only in-frame clones and is missing some. This table has around 170,000 clones, less than 85% appearing once. Sequenced: PBMCs or T cells enriched from blood (not recorded which). The receptors originated from a man aged 45-65 years who had recovered from COVID-19. Each CDR3 is given with its conserved first and last residue. The D gene is left open where the match is weak.

D,V,J,CDR3
NA,TRBV7-9,TRBJ2-3,CASSPPLNGAEHTDTQYF
TRBD1,TRBV4-3,TRBJ1-2,CASNDGGQGHGGYTF
TRBD1,TRBV19,TRBJ2-7,CASSARQGARDEQYF
TRBD1,TRBV3-1/TRBV3-2,TRBJ1-6,CASSLGQVSGSPLHF
TRBD2,TRBV12-5,TRBJ2-2,CASGLGGGTGELFF
TRBD1,TRBV7-7,TRBJ2-7,CASSLEQGATYEQYF
NA,TRBV2,TRBJ1-5,CASSLDKRLGNQPQHF
NA,TRBV2,TRBJ1-5,CASRRGGRNSNQPQHF
TRBD2,TRBV3-1/TRBV3-2,TRBJ2-7,CASSQAPGGSEQYF
NA,TRBV5-5,TRBJ1-5,CASSSGRNQPQHF
TRBD1,TRBV10-3,TRBJ1-1,CAIRPSQGAAFF
NA,TRBV3-1/TRBV3-2,TRBJ2-1,CASSRRVDNEQFF
TRBD1,TRBV3-1/TRBV3-2,TRBJ2-4,CASSQRTGVGLGPKNIQYF
TRBD1,TRBV7-2,TRBJ1-4,CASKDRGNEKLFF
TRBD1,TRBV7-3,TRBJ2-2,CASSLKGGPEVDRGLLRITGELFF
NA,TRBV29-1,TRBJ2-3,CSVAAAATTSTDTQYF
TRBD1,TRBV5-1,TRBJ1-5,CASSEWTGDQPQHF
NA,TRBV9,TRBJ1-1,CASSEGDTEAFF
NA,TRBV21-1,TRBJ2-1,CALRGSAGPFYNEQFF
NA,TRBV2,TRBJ1-5,CASSARRPNQPQHF
NA,TRBV5-1,TRBJ2-5,CASSLASPVGVETQYF
NA,TRBV19,TRBJ1-5,CASKGVSIEPQHF
TRBD2,TRBV7-6,TRBJ2-7,CASSIARGESYEQYF
NA,TRBV28,TRBJ1-3,CASKHGGWGGNTIYF
NA,TRBV3-1/TRBV3-2,TRBJ1-2,CASSQGQYYGYTF
NA,TRBV5-1,TRBJ1-2,CASSYDDSNLYGYTF
TRBD2,TRBV29-1,TRBJ2-7,CSVEGPTSGGLGEYF
NA,TRBV24-1,TRBJ2-7,CATSDRGSWRSYEQYF
TRBD1,TRBV2,TRBJ1-4,CASRLGTVSNEKLFF
NA,TRBV7-3,TRBJ2-3,CASSLGGGQPDTQYF
TRBD2,TRBV25-1,TRBJ2-7,CASSSTGTRIYEQYF
NA,TRBV19,TRBJ1-1,CASSTWELNTEAFF
NA,TRBV28,TRBJ1-5,CASRANQPQHF
TRBD2,TRBV9,TRBJ2-1,CASSVPLAGGNNEQFF
NA,TRBV10-1,TRBJ2-1,CASSEITGRNEQFF
TRBD2,TRBV4-2,TRBJ2-3,CASSQVAGGHSDTQYF
TRBD1,TRBV25-1,TRBJ1-1,CASSETGAVMNTEAFF
NA,TRBV19,TRBJ1-2,CASYRTDSFGYTF
NA,TRBV3-1/TRBV3-2,TRBJ1-1,CASRHDRYTEAFF
NA,TRBV15,TRBJ2-2,CATSRDSGPGELFF
NA,TRBV23-1,TRBJ1-1,CASTDGQGSTEAFF
NA,TRBV11-2,TRBJ1-2,CASSLRGAYGYTF
NA,TRBV7-9,TRBJ2-5,CASSSARARLVETQYF
TRBD1,TRBV4-1,TRBJ1-5,CASSQVGGAEQPQHF
TRBD1,TRBV19,TRBJ1-2,CASSIWDRGLDGYTF
TRBD1,TRBV4-1,TRBJ1-1,CASSPQDRGNTEAFF
NA,TRBV9,TRBJ1-5,CASSVSGTGLQPQHF
TRBD1,TRBV5-1,TRBJ1-1,CASSSTGGVNTEAFF
TRBD2,TRBV7-3,TRBJ2-1,CASSSGSGGDEQFF
TRBD1,TRBV7-2,TRBJ2-2,CASSPDRGPGELFF
TRBD1,TRBV19,TRBJ1-5,CASRTRDRGNQPQHF
TRBD1,TRBV18,TRBJ2-1,CASSADRAGYNEQFF
TRBD1,TRBV18,TRBJ2-2,CASSRGTGRAGELFF